The clone carrying this T cell receptor beta chain appeared many times. Antigen: not known. The CDR3 sequence is 14 residues long. Per the germline V gene, CDR1 is SGDLS and CDR2 is YYNGEE. J was trimmed by 11 bases and V by 0 bases; bases with no gene match: 7. TCRdb passed the 5' RACE reads through MiXCR, listing each CDR3 protein once. The data hold 30,000 to 45,000 distinct CDR3 sequences, with 7% to 7.5% observed a single time. As for time point: sample taken at primary tumor resection. The data belong to a study of spatial heterogeneity in lung cancer. Regarding the study as a whole: The appearance of ubiquitous expanded tumor TCRs in blood was greater at resection than follow-up.

The TCR sequence derives from a female donor with early-stage non-small cell lung cancer. The sample in question was PBMCs, obtained at surgery. The chain couples TRBV9 to TRBJ1-1, with TRBD1 identical over 10 bases. CDR3 in DNA: TGTGCCAGCAGCGTAGACGGGACAGGGGAGTCCGCTTTCTTT. Its protein is CASSVDGTGESAFF.